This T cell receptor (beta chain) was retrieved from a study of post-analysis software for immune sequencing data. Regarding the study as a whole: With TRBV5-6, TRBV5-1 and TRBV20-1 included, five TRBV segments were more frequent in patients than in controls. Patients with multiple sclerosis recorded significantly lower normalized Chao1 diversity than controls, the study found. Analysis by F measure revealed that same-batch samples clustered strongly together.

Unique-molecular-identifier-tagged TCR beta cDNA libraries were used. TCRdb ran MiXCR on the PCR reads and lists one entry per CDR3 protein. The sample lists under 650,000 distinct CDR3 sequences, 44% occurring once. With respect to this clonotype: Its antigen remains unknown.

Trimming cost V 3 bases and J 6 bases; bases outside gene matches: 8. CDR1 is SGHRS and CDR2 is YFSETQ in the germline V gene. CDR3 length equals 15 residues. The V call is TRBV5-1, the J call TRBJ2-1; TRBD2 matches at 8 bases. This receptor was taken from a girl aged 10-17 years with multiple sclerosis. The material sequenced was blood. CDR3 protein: CASSSRTSRSNEQFF. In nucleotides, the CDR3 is TGCGCCAGCAGCTCTCGGACTAGCAGGAGCAATGAGCAGTTCTTC.